The clone carrying this T cell receptor beta chain has just a few counts. Its target is unknown. V lost 0 bases and J lost 6, with 8 bases in between. Germline CDR1 reads SGDLS; CDR2 reads YYNGEE. CDR3 size: 13 residues. TCRdb re-derived calls from the reads in MiXCR, one entry per CDR3 protein. The sample contains 450,000 to 650,000 distinct CDR3 sequences, around two fifths of which appear only once. This sample is drawn from a study of T cell repertoires in cytomegalovirus infection. The TCR sequence derives from a human donor in good health (CMV status not recorded). Some clones in this sample may be carry-over from other donors' samples. The V call is TRBV9, the J call TRBJ2-3; no clear D. The sequencing here drew on cultured PBMCs, taken from culture after CMV antigen stimulation. The CDR3 sequence is CASSVVHRDTQYF. The CDR3 DNA reads as TGTGCCAGCAGCGTAGTTCATAGGGATACGCAGTATTTT.